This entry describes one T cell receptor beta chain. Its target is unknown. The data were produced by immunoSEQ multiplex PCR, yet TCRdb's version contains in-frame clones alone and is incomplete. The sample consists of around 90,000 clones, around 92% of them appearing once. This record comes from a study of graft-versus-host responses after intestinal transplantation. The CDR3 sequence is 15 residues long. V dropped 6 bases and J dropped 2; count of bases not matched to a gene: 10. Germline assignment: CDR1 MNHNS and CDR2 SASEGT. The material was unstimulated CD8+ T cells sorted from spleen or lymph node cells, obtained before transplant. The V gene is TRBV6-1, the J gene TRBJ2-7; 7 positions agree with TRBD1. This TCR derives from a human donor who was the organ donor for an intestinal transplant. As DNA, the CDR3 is TGTGCCAGCAGCCTCGGGACAGCCCAAACCTACGAGCAGTACTTC. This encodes CASSLGTAQTYEQYF.